This TCR beta chain emerged from a study of beta chain features in type 1 diabetes. A single heparinised draw of roughly 100 mL on average was taken per donor. Germline values: CDR1 SGHRS, CDR2 YFSETQ. V lost 1 base, J lost 6 bases, and 9 bases stayed unmatched. There are 15 residues in the CDR3. Investigators reverse transcribed all isolated RNA, so they sequenced expressed TCRB transcripts. Sequencing used immunoSEQ multiplex PCR; TCRdb keeps in-frame clones, though not all of them. The repertoire includes around 350,000 clones, around an eighth of them detected once, and approximately 0.015% sits in the top ten.

The sequencing sample was made of naive CD4+ T cells from blood. The rearrangement uses TRBV5-1 and TRBJ1-1; TRBD1 aligns across 7 bases. The clonotype originates from a man between 18 and 35 years old in good health. This CDR3 reads CASSLTRQGASEAFF. The CDR3 region has the DNA TGCGCCAGCAGCTTGACACGACAGGGAGCCTCTGAAGCTTTCTTT.